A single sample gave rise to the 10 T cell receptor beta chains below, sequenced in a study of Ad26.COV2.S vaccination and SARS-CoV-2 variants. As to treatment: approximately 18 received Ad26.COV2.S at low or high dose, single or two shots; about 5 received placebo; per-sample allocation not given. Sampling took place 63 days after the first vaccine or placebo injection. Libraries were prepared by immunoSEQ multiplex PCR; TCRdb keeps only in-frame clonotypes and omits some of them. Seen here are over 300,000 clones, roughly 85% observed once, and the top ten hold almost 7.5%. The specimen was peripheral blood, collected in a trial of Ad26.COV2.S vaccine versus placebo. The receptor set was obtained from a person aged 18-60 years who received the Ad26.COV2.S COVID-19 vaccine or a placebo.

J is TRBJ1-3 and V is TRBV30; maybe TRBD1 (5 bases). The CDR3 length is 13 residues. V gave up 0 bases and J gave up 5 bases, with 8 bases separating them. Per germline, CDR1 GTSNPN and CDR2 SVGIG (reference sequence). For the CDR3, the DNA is TGTGCCTGGAGTGTATCAGGGCGAAACACCATATATTTT. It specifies CAWSVSGRNTIYF.

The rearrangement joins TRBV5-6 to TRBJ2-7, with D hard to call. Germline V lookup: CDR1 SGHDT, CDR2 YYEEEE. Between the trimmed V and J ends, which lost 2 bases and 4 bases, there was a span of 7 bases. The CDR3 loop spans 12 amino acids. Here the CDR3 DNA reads TGTGCCAGCAGCTTCAACCGTTACGAGCAGTACTTC. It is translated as CASSFNRYEQYF.

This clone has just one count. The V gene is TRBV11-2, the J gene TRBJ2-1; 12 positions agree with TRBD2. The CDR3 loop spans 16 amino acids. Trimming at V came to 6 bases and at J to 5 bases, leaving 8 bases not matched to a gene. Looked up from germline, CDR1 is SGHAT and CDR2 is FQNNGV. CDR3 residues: CASSPPSGRAHNEQFF. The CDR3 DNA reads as TGTGCCAGCAGTCCACCTAGCGGGAGGGCCCACAATGAGCAGTTCTTC.

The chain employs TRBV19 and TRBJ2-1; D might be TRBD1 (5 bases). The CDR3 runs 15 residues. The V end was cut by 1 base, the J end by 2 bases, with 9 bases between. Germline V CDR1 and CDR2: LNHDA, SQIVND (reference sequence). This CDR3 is CASSIVQETYNEQFF. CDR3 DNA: TGTGCCAGTAGTATAGTACAGGAAACCTACAATGAGCAGTTCTTC.

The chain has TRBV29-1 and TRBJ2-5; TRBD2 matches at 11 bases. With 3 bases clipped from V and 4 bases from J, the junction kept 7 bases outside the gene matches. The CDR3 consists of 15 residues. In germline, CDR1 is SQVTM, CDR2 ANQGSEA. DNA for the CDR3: TGCAGCGTTGAGGGGACTAGCGGAACTTTAGAGACCCAGTACTTC. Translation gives CSVEGTSGTLETQYF.

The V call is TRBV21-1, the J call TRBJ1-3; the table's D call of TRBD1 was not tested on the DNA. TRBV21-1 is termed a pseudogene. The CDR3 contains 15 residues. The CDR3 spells CASSIPQGSGNTIYF. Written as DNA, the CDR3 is TGTGCCAGCAGCATTCCACAGGGGTCTGGAAACACCATATATTTT.

The CDR3 reads CASSSGPAENSPLHF. The CDR3 DNA is TGTGCCAGCAGCTCAGGACCGGCAGAGAATTCACCCCTCCACTTT. This chain links TRBV11-2 with TRBJ1-6; D is ambiguous. The V end lost 4 bases, the J end lost 7 bases, and 14 bases lay between the germline ends. The germline V gene encodes CDR1 SGHAT and CDR2 FQNNGV. The CDR3 sequence is 15 residues long. Combining the CDR3 with reference TRBV11-2 and TRBJ1-6 gives the whole variable domain EAGVAQSPRYKIIEKRQSVAFWCNPISGHATLYWYQQILGQGPKLLIQFQNNGVVDDSQLPKDRFSAERLKGVDSTLKIQPAKLEDSAVYLCASSSGPAENSPLHFGNGTRLTVT.

The CDR3 DNA sequence: TGTGCCAGCAGCCAAGACTGGCTAGCGGGTTCGAACACCGGGGAGCTGTTTTTT. It encodes CASSQDWLAGSNTGELFF. V is TRBV3-1 (or the pseudogene TRBV3-2) and J is TRBJ2-2, with TRBD2 matching over 8 bases. The CDR3 is 18 residues long. V lost 0 bases, J lost 0 bases, and 6 bases stayed unmatched. The germline V gene encodes CDR1 LGHDT and CDR2 YNNKEL (reference sequence).

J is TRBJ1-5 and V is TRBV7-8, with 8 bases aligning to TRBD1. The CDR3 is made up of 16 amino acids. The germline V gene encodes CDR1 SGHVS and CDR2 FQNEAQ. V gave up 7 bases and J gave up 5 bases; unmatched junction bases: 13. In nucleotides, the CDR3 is TGTGCCAGCACCCCATCCGGACAGGGTGGGGATCAGCCCCAGCATTTT. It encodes CASTPSGQGGDQPQHF.

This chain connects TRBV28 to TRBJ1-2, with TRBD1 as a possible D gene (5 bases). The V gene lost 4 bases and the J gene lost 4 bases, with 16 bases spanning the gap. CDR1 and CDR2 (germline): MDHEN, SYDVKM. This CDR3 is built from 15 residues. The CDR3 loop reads CASSSGAVAPYGYTF. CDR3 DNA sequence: TGTGCCAGCAGTTCTGGGGCGGTAGCCCCCTATGGCTACACCTTC.